Listed here is a single T cell receptor (beta chain). The antigen remains unidentified. The CDR3 contains 15 residues. V shed 0 bases, J shed 8 bases, and the junction held 6 bases outside the gene matches. Germline lookup yields CDR1 ENHRY and CDR2 SYGVKD. This specimen belongs to a study of T cells after yellow fever vaccination. Study-level results: After the booster, nearly 98% of CD4 and roughly nine tenths of CD8 primary-response clones were re-detected.

TCRdb used MiXCR to reprocess the 5' RACE reads, holding one entry per CDR3 protein. The data show fewer than 400,000 distinct CDR3 sequences, roughly 10% seen once. The V and J genes are TRBV10-3 and TRBJ2-1; 8 bases are shared with TRBD2. The sample consisted of CD4+ T cells sorted from PBMCs, taken 45 days after the yellow fever booster vaccination. This receptor was identified in a man aged 18 to 35 who received the YFV17D yellow fever vaccine. CDR3: CAISESSGGGHEQFF. For the CDR3, the DNA is TGTGCCATCAGTGAGTCGAGCGGGGGAGGTCATGAGCAGTTCTTC.